This section outlines one TCR beta chain sequence together with its context. Antigen: not known. Sample-barcoded 5' priming and a J-beta primer mix drove a second PCR of 7 to 11 cycles. A template-switch adaptor with 12 random nucleotides tagged each cDNA molecule. TCRdb fed the 5' RACE reads into MiXCR, producing one record per CDR3 protein. The table includes about 640,000 distinct CDR3 sequences, roughly 53% detected once. This record belongs to a study of blood T cells in healthy people across ages. Whole-study results and caveats: Long-lived donors carried more naive CD4+ cells and greater diversity than aged donors. A strong correlation between TCR beta diversity and naive T cell percentage was seen. Diversity estimates drawn from one million T cells were deemed underestimates.

The CDR3 sequence is 13 residues long. Deletions cut 5 bases from V and 4 bases from J, with 11 bases between. In germline, CDR1 is MNHEY, CDR2 SVGEGT. The sample consisted of blood. The sequence was collected from a man between 60 and 70 years old in good health. The rearrangement links TRBV6-2 or TRBV6-3 to TRBJ2-5; a weak D match, TRBD1 (6 bases). CDR3 nucleotide sequence: TGTGCCAGCAGTATCGACAGGATAGAGACCCAGTACTTC. This gives the protein CASSIDRIETQYF.